The entry below gives a single T cell receptor (beta chain) sequence along with its context. This clonotype has ten or more counts. It lacks a known antigen. Within one base of it there is no much larger clone, and no base qualities were kept. The entry originates in a study of identical twins (dated by TCRdb to about 2016). At the level of the whole study: To test whether fetal clonotypes persist, this study deep-sequenced TCR alpha and beta repertoires from monozygotic twins, from unrelated adults of various ages, and from cord blood. Replicate twin experiments were performed at different times using different library preparation protocols to rule out contamination. Broader findings and caveats from the paper: Abundant cord blood beta clonotypes had fewer insertions, young adult naive repertoires showed a similar but weaker trend, and memory repertoires showed no such trend. Compared with coincidental sharing between unrelated individuals, out-of-frame TCR alpha sequences shared between twins showed an excess of sequences with low generation probability. In monozygotic twins, recombination models systematically underestimated out-of-frame TCR alpha sharing, but the models matched the sharing seen between unrelated individuals. Invariant T cells such as MAIT and iNKT could partly confound zero-insertion analyses, although diverse VJ usage argued against such confounding for most clonotypes. Because the same donors could not be followed over many years, conclusions were based on cross-sectional statistical analysis. In beta out-of-frame sequences, excess twin sharing was weaker, because having fewer shared sequences lowered the signal-to-noise ratio.

Library preparation was by 5' RACE. TCRdb names Illumina HiSeq 2000 as the instrument used. Template switching added a universal primer binding site, and the final cDNA carried a unique molecular identifier that allowed TCR cDNA molecules to be counted accurately. Specific primers in the conserved constant-segment region were used to synthesize first-strand cDNA for TCR alpha and beta chains. To control for contamination, each cDNA library was double barcoded with a SMART-Mk sample barcode plus Illumina barcodes. Two successive PCR steps introduced TruSeq adapter sequences along with Illumina sample barcodes. Sequencing of the TCR alpha and beta cDNA libraries was done on the Illumina HiSeq platform using custom primers. From the authors' description of their analysis: Unique molecular identifiers were extracted from raw reads with MiGEC, and CDR3 positions were determined with MiXCR. Recombination models were inferred per individual with the repgenHMM and IGoR tools using an EM algorithm. The analysis of shared clonotypes was done with the tcR package in R, with sharing normalized by the product of cloneset sizes. To study raw recombination without the effects of thymic and clonal selection, out-of-frame nonproductive sequences were analyzed. Starting from the raw public reads, TCRdb applied fastp trimming at Q25, assembled clones with MiXCR and retained in-frame beta chains. Rows are combined by CDR3 protein, so each entry shows the most common genes and DNA. The V and J calls come from TCRdb's annotation, not from the publication. The sample has roughly 250,000 distinct CDR3 sequences on record, approximately 7% of them singletons. Approximately 3.7% of the sample belongs to the ten largest clones.

Only healthy Caucasian donors were included. Three pairs of female monozygotic twins, all aged about 18 to 30 years, were included in the twin cohort. Miltenyi CD45RO+ enrichment and human naive T-cell isolation kits were used to isolate memory (CD45RO+) and naive T cells from PBMC. From the cysteine through the phenylalanine, the CDR3 covers 13 amino acids. Of the read, only the CDR3 DNA is kept; its 39 bases are in frame from base 1. Taken from the germline V gene, the CDR1 and CDR2 loops are WSHSY and SAAADI. V lost 6 bases and J lost 4 bases; the stretch between them is 9 bases long. The sample was also linked to a second study, of yellow fever vaccine responses in identical twins. The second study also describes: The authors reported that the T cell response to vaccination in identical twins appeared partly convergent and partly personalized. The study precisely tracked vaccine-responding T cell clones in identical twins.

The sequenced sample consisted of memory (CD45RO+) T cells sorted from blood. The sample's cell subset or site label, in plain terms: CD45RO+ enriched T cells. The clonotype originates from a woman aged 18-30 years in good health. The sequence joins TRBV10-2 to TRBJ2-2; the D gene cannot be named for sure. The CDR3 in this case is CASRPGSTGELFF. The DNA sequence is as follows: TGCGCCAGCAGGCCAGGATCCACCGGGGAGCTGTTTTTT.